This T cell receptor beta chain was captured by sequencing in a study of shared clonotypes between healthy human individuals (dated by TCRdb to the early 2020s). The study in broad terms: Three men and a couple of women, aged 18 to 49 years, made up the cohort. Blood TCR repertoires of roughly five healthy adults were deeply sequenced to estimate repertoire size and the extent of clonotype sharing between individuals. Leukapheresis yielded between about 0.8 and 9.5 billion PBMCs per donor. To increase sequencing depth and limit assay-specific biases, different laboratories used diverse techniques to prepare libraries and sequence TCR repertoires. For each donor, CD4 naive and CD4 memory were each run on three plates, CD8 naive on two plates, and CD8 memory on one plate. Here is what the overall study found, with its caveats: Higher generation probabilities were observed for clonotypes shared by all four sorted-subset donors than for non-shared clonotypes. Sampling was limited to blood, and TCR repertoires in tissue likely differ from TCR repertoires in blood. The small number of donors limited the genetic and exposure-history diversity represented. Even with the large sequencing depth, rarefaction of the sorted-subset datasets indicated that sequencing was incomplete. Based on pairwise subsampling, the degree of clonotype sharing among donors was expected to be affected by sequencing depth. Naive subsets generally had larger estimated clonotype richness than memory subsets. Sharing across a few donors was observed for around 5% of naive CD4, 3% to 3.5% of naive CD8, 2.3% of memory CD4, and over 0.3% of memory CD8 clonotypes.

Using the deep immunoSEQ assay, TCR CDR3 regions were amplified from genomic DNA by multiplex PCR. Extracted genomic DNA from each cell subset was spread evenly across all wells of several immunoSEQ 96-well plates, with each plate serving as a replicate. For sorted subsets, each replicate PCR was loaded with approximately 190 ng genomic DNA, equivalent to about 30,000 T cell genomes. Purified libraries were quantified with a Qubit 3.0 fluorometer, sized on a Bioanalyzer 2100, and re-quantified with the KAPA Library Quantification kit. Each immunoSEQ 96-well plate was sequenced on its own single-read 150-cycle Illumina NextSeq 550 flow cell. The authors processed their data as follows. The immunoSEQ output contained only junctional sequences without quality scores, so filtering could not match that applied to full-length reads. Sequences were annotated with PyIR, a Python wrapper for IgBLAST v1.9, using IMGT germline references to assign V/J genes and CDR3. Reads with weak V/J assignments (E-value above 1e-6), missing CDR3, stop codons, out-of-frame junctions, or ambiguous translated residues were removed. A V3J clonotype was defined by an identical inferred V gene, J gene, and CDR3 amino acid sequence. Percentage overlap between repertoires was calculated by dividing the number of shared unique clonotypes by the size of the smaller repertoire. Repertoire richness was assessed with RTK rarefaction, the Chao1 estimator, and Recon v2.1 estimates of unobserved clonotypes. OLGA was used to compute generation probabilities for all TCRbeta clonotypes that the gDNA method yielded from several donors. The clones in this table, taken by TCRdb from immuneACCESS, are in-frame only. Not every clone is retained; where verified, under half of the shortfall comes from an unresolved V gene, and the cause of the rest is unknown. The DNA was the basis for D and trimming; V, J and clone size are from that table. In all, the sample holds 2 million to 2.5 million clones, and over 85% of those were seen once. The top ten hold 0.39% of the sample.

The CDR3 covers 14 residues, taking in both the cysteine and the phenylalanine. Only CDR3 DNA remains: 42 bases, in frame from the first base. V is cut back by 6 bases and J by 7 bases, with 11 bases in the junction unmatched. Via the germline V gene, CDR1 is MDHEN and CDR2 SYDVKM. Healthy HIV-negative adults with no recently reported acute infections or vaccinations were included as donors. Only Caucasian adults living in Nashville, Tennessee, USA were represented among the donors. CD4+ T cells were enriched by magnetic negative selection; naive cells were then positively selected on CD45RA, and the negative fraction formed the memory subset. Blood was obtained by leukapheresis, after which PBMCs were separated by Ficoll-Histopaque density gradient centrifugation and cryopreserved in liquid nitrogen vapor phase. Analytical flow cytometry was used to check the purity and quantity of each magnetically sorted T cell population. Genomic DNA was isolated from every sorted fraction and measured by UV absorbance on a Nanodrop 2000c.

As to this clone: Its antigen remains undetermined. The input lacks base qualities; no much larger clone sits a single base away.

The chain uses TRBV28 and TRBJ1-1, and TRBD1 aligns with 7 junction nucleotides. The sequenced sample consisted of naive CD4+ T cells from PBMCs. The cell subset or site tag for this specimen amounts to: CD45RA+ positively selected. This receptor was identified in a man aged 18 to 30 in good health. Some clones in this sample may be carry-over from other donors' samples. CDR3 loop: CASRGNRGPHEAFF. The DNA reads as follows: TGTGCCAGCAGGGGGAACAGGGGCCCCCATGAAGCTTTCTTT.